The sequence of this TCR beta chain was determined in a study of high-grade serous ovarian cancer treatment subgroups. Profiled with immunoSEQ multiplex PCR; TCRdb holds only in-frame clones, not every one. Here the sample spans approximately 9,400 clones, 68% being singletons. Tumor tissue was taken before any definitive surgery or chemotherapy was given. The V gene's germline CDR1 is SGHTA and CDR2 FQGNSA. Between the trimmed V and J ends, which lost 5 bases and 4 bases, there was a span of 14 bases. This CDR3 region has 14 residues. The TCR originated in a human donor with high-grade serous ovarian cancer. The V call is TRBV7-2, the J call TRBJ1-1, with a tentative D call TRBD1 (5 bases). What was sequenced was tumor tissue. The CDR3 region is CASSTLGGGTEAFF. The CDR3 DNA follows: TGTGCCAGCAGCACCCTTGGGGGGGGCACTGAAGCTTTCTTT.